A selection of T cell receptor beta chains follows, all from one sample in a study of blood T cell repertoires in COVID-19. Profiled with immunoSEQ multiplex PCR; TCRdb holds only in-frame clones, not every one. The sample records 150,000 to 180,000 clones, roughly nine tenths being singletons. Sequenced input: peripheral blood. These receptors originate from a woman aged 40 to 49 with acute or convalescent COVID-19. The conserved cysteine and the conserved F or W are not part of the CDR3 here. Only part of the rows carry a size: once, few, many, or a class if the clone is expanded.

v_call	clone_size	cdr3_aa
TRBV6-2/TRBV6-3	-	ASSYSNRDNLVLH
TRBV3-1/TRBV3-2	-	ASSQRGIADTQY
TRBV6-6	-	ASTFLSGDSPLH
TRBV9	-	ASSPRGSMNTEAF
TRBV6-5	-	ASSSFDSLNTEAF
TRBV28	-	ASRVQGPYEQY
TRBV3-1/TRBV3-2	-	ASSQEDRDNTEAF
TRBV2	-	ASSGSRPYEQY
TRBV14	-	ASSQDLGDLNYGYT
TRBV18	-	ASSRLGLRYQETQY
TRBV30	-	AWSRQGLSEQY
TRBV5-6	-	ASSLIRNRVRYNEQF
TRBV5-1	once	ASSIAGGPPYNEQF
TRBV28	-	ASSRRVHSNQPQH
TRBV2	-	ASSQSDRVGNTIY
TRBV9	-	ASSVEPGTGMGNTIY
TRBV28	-	ASSPLGLQGFSGNTIY
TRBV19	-	ASSIRGFGTEAF
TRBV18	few	ASSPRGLSYNSPLH
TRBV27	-	ASSLYQTASYSTEAF